The rows below give T cell receptor beta chains drawn from one sample of a study of CD8+ T cells in alopecia areata. Clones were read by immunoSEQ multiplex PCR, and TCRdb kept only the in-frame ones, dropping some. The table has under 300,000 clones, 67% seen once. The material was CD4+ T cells sorted from blood, obtained at week 0. The receptors here all came from a human donor with alopecia areata. Both conserved end residues are part of each CDR3. A D gene is named only where the DNA matches it firmly. Expanded clones get a size class; other rows say once, few or many, or leave the size out.

d_gene | j_gene | abundance | v_gene | CDR3nt | CDR3aa
- | TRBJ2-7 | - | TRBV27 | TGTGCCAGCAGTATCCAAGTCGGAAGACAGGCCGAGCAGTACTTC | CASSIQVGRQAEQYF
- | TRBJ1-5 | - | TRBV29-1 | TGCAGCGTTCTGACTGGCTCCGGTCAGCCCCAGCATTTT | CSVLTGSGQPQHF
TRBD1 | TRBJ1-2 | - | TRBV29-1 | TGCAGCGTTGGGACAGGGTATGGCTACACCTTC | CSVGTGYGYTF
TRBD1 | TRBJ1-1 | - | TRBV29-1 | TGCAGCGTAAAAGGGGGCTTTGAAGCTTTCTTT | CSVKGGFEAFF
- | TRBJ1-1 | - | TRBV4-1 | TGCGCCAGCAGCCAAGTGGGCAGGGACCCTGAAGCTTTCTTT | CASSQVGRDPEAFF
TRBD2 | TRBJ2-3 | - | TRBV5-6 | TGTGCCAGCAGCTCGGGGGGCGGACTAGCGGTCCCAGATACGCAGTATTTT | CASSSGGGLAVPDTQYF
TRBD1 | TRBJ1-5 | - | TRBV25-1 | TGTGCCAGCAGTGCGACAGGGGGGAATCAGCCCCAGCATTTT | CASSATGGNQPQHF
- | TRBJ1-2 | - | TRBV30 | TGTGCCTGGAGTACCGAGAACTATGGCTACACCTTC | CAWSTENYGYTF
- | TRBJ2-2 | few | TRBV30 | TGTGCCTGGAGTGTACAGAGGGGACCCACCGGGGAGCTGTTTTTT | CAWSVQRGPTGELFF
TRBD1 | TRBJ2-7 | once | TRBV7-6 | TGTGCCAGCAGCTCCTGGACAGGCGGCGAGCAGTACTTC | CASSSWTGGEQYF
TRBD1 | TRBJ1-1 | - | TRBV30 | TGTGCCGCGGGACAGCTGTTGAACACTGAAGCTTTCTTT | CAAGQLLNTEAFF
- | TRBJ1-2 | once | TRBV5-1 | TGCGCCAGCAGCCTGGAGTCAGGAGCCCTTTATGGCTACACCTTC | CASSLESGALYGYTF
- | TRBJ2-1 | - | TRBV30 | TGTGCCTGGAGACTAGCCAGCTACAATGAGCAGTTCTTC | CAWRLASYNEQFF
- | TRBJ2-7 | - | TRBV5-4 | TGTGCCAGCAGCCCCTCGACAGCCTCCTACGAGCAGTACTTC | CASSPSTASYEQYF
- | TRBJ2-2 | - | TRBV4-2 | TGTGCCAGCAGCCCCACAGGTGCCGGGGAGCTGTTTTTT | CASSPTGAGELFF
- | TRBJ1-2 | - | TRBV30 | TGTGCCTGGAGTGTACTGCCAGTGACCCTCTATGGCTACACCTTC | CAWSVLPVTLYGYTF
TRBD1 | TRBJ2-6 | - | TRBV15 | TGTGCCACCAAGGGACAGAGTAAGGGATCCCCTGGGGCCAACGTCCTGACTTTC | CATKGQSKGSPGANVLTF
- | TRBJ1-1 | many | TRBV11-2 | TGTGCCAGCAGCCCATGGGACGGCACTGAAGCTTTCTTT | CASSPWDGTEAFF
- | TRBJ2-7 | - | TRBV30 | TGTGCCTGGAGGAGTCAGGACAGAACCTACGAGCAGTACTTC | CAWRSQDRTYEQYF
- | TRBJ2-6 | - | TRBV5-1 | TGCGCCAGCAGCTTGCGAGGGGCTAGCTCTGGGGCCAACGTCCTGACTTTC | CASSLRGASSGANVLTF
- | TRBJ2-1 | - | TRBV11-3 | TGTGCCAGCAGCGTCAGACATTCCTACAATGAGCAGTTCTTC | CASSVRHSYNEQFF
- | TRBJ2-3 | - | TRBV20-1 | TGCAGTGCCCCTACGGTCGGGGCGCAGTATTTT | CSAPTVGAQYF
- | TRBJ2-3 | few | TRBV5-1 | TGCGCCAGCAGATACGGTGGGTCAGATACGCAGTATTTT | CASRYGGSDTQYF
TRBD1 | TRBJ1-5 | - | TRBV4-1 | TGCGCCAGCAGCCAAGATCAGGGGGGCTGGCAGCCCCAGCATTTT | CASSQDQGGWQPQHF
- | TRBJ2-7 | - | TRBV30 | TGTGCCTGGAGTGTGGGGGGTCCAGGTCAGACCTACGAGCAGTACTTC | CAWSVGGPGQTYEQYF
- | TRBJ1-2 | - | TRBV5-1 | TGCGCCAGCAGCTTGGTAGGGCGCGGCTACACCTTC | CASSLVGRGYTF
TRBD2 | TRBJ2-1 | - | TRBV9 | TGTGCCAGCAGCCCTACCCTGGGGGGGAACAATGAGCAGTTCTTC | CASSPTLGGNNEQFF
- | TRBJ2-1 | once | TRBV4-3 | TGCGCCAGCAGCCAAGAGGGATTTAGCTACAATGAGCAGTTCTTC | CASSQEGFSYNEQFF
- | TRBJ2-6 | - | TRBV29-1 | TGCAGCGTGGTGGCTGGGGCCAACGTCCTGACTTTC | CSVVAGANVLTF
TRBD1 | TRBJ1-2 | - | TRBV9 | TGTGCCAGCAGCGCCCAGACAGGGCGAACTAACTATGGCTACACCTTC | CASSAQTGRTNYGYTF
- | TRBJ1-2 | - | TRBV5-1 | TGCGCCAGCAGAAACCAGGGGACCTATGGCTACACCTTC | CASRNQGTYGYTF
TRBD1 | TRBJ1-2 | - | TRBV4-1 | TGCGCCAGCAGCCAAGGGAACGGACAGGGAAACTATGGCTACACCTTC | CASSQGNGQGNYGYTF
- | TRBJ2-3 | - | TRBV11-1 | TGTGCCAGCAGAGAGCGTTCTAGCACAGATACGCAGTATTTT | CASRERSSTDTQYF
- | TRBJ2-3 | - | TRBV5-1 | TGCGCCAGCAGCTTGGGGCAGGGGTCGGATACGCAGTATTTT | CASSLGQGSDTQYF
TRBD2 | TRBJ2-7 | - | TRBV25-1 | TGTGCCAGCAGTGAACCTGGACTAGCGGGCCACGAGCAGTACTTC | CASSEPGLAGHEQYF
- | TRBJ2-3 | - | TRBV29-1 | TGCAGGGTCAATTTCGGGGGCTGGAGCACAGATACGCAGTATTTT | CRVNFGGWSTDTQYF
- | TRBJ1-2 | - | TRBV5-6 | TGTGCCAGCACAATACAGGGCACCTATGGCTACACCTTC | CASTIQGTYGYTF
TRBD1 | TRBJ2-3 | few | TRBV2 | TGTGCCAGCAGTGAGGGCAGGGGGCAAGATACGCAGTATTTT | CASSEGRGQDTQYF
- | TRBJ2-1 | - | TRBV5-1 | TGCGCCAGCAGCTTTCTAGCAGACTACAATGAGCAGTTCTTC | CASSFLADYNEQFF
- | TRBJ2-2 | - | TRBV11-1 | TGTGCCAGCAGCAAACTATTCCGGGACACCGGGGAGCTGTTTTTT | CASSKLFRDTGELFF
- | TRBJ2-6 | - | TRBV11-1 | TGTGCCAGCAGCTTAGTCACGGGGAGGGCCAACGTCCTGACTTTC | CASSLVTGRANVLTF
- | TRBJ2-5 | - | TRBV6-6 | TGTGCCTGTATACGACGGGGAGTGGAGGAGACCCAGTACTTC | CACIRRGVEETQYF
TRBD2 | TRBJ2-1 | - | TRBV29-1 | TGCAGCGTTGAGGTAGGACTAGGGTACGGTGAGCAGTTCTTC | CSVEVGLGYGEQFF
- | TRBJ2-7 | - | TRBV11-2 | TGTGCCAGCAATCCTGTGACGGTCGGAGGGGAGCAGTACTTC | CASNPVTVGGEQYF
- | TRBJ2-7 | - | TRBV7-9 | TGTGCCAGCAGTCGGGGTGACTACGAGCAGTACTTC | CASSRGDYEQYF
- | TRBJ2-7 | - | TRBV6-9 | TGTGCCAGCACCCCTGAGGGGACACCTACCTACGAGCAGTACTTC | CASTPEGTPTYEQYF
TRBD2 | TRBJ2-5 | - | TRBV15 | TGTGCCACCAGCACCGGGAGACTAGCGGCACAAGAGACCCAGTACTTC | CATSTGRLAAQETQYF
TRBD1 | TRBJ2-3 | - | TRBV12-5 | TGTGCTAGTGGTTTGGCCCCAACAGGGGCTAGCACAGATACGCAGTATTTT | CASGLAPTGASTDTQYF
- | TRBJ2-7 | - | TRBV29-1 | TGCAGCGCTCGTCTGGGGGTGGGCTACGAGCAGTACTTC | CSARLGVGYEQYF
- | TRBJ2-2 | - | TRBV5-6 | TGTGCCAGCAGCTTGGTAAACACCGGGGAGCTGTTTTTT | CASSLVNTGELFF
TRBD1 | TRBJ1-2 | - | TRBV11-2 | TGTGCCAGCAGCCCCGGGACAGGGCTGGAGGGCTACACCTTC | CASSPGTGLEGYTF
- | TRBJ1-1 | few | TRBV9 | TGTGCCAGCAGCGTAGAGTTAAACACTGAAGCTTTCTTT | CASSVELNTEAFF
- | TRBJ2-7 | - | TRBV7-2 | TGTGCCAGCAGCTTAAACAGACAAACTTACGAGCAGTACTTC | CASSLNRQTYEQYF
TRBD1 | TRBJ1-2 | - | TRBV7-2 | TGTGCCAGCAGCTTAGCGCAGGGGGCGCATGGCTACACCTTC | CASSLAQGAHGYTF